This T cell receptor beta chain was sequenced in a study of CXCR3-negative and CXCR3-positive naive CD8 T cells. Researchers reported sorting every CD8+ T cell subset in triplicate, 300,000 to 350,000 cells per sort. Naive CD8+ T cells displayed a CD45RO-CCR7+CD27+CD95- phenotype. All TRB cDNA libraries came from 5' RACE performed with UMI labels. TCRdb reprocessed the 5' RACE reads, keeping one entry per CDR3 protein, no DNA. This sample's table reports 90,000 to 100,000 distinct CDR3 sequences. CDR1 and CDR2 (germline): MGHDK, SYGVNS. This CDR3 is 15 amino acids long. Notes on the study in general: CXCR3-positive naive cells carried more hydrophobic TRB CDR3s than CXCR3-negative naive cells did. Both naive subsets had comparably high diversity; memory CD8+ cells much lower.

Concerning this clonotype: Its specificity is not known.

The J gene is TRBJ2-5, the V gene TRBV25-1; the TCRdb call, TRBD2, lacks DNA for checking. The material sequenced was naive CXCR3+ CD8+ T cells from blood. Subset: CD45RO-CCR7+CD27+CD95- naive CD8+ T cells expressing CXCR3 (TNR3+). This TCR came from a human donor in good health. Some clones in this sample may be carry-over from other donors' samples. The CDR3: CASSEPSASGETQYF.